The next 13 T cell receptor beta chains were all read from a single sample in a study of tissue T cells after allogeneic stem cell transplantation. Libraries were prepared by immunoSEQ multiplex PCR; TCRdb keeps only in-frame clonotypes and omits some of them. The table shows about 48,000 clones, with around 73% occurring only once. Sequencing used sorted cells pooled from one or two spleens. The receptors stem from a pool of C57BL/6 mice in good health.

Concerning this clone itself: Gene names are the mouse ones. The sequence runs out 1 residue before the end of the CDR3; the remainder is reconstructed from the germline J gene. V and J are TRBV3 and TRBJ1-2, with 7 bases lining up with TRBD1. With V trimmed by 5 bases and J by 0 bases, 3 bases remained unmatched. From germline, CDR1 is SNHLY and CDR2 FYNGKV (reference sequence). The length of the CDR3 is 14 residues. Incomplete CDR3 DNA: TGTGCCAGCAGCCTCAGGGGGGCAAACTCCGACTACACC. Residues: CASSLRGANSDYT. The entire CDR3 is CASSLRGANSDYTF.

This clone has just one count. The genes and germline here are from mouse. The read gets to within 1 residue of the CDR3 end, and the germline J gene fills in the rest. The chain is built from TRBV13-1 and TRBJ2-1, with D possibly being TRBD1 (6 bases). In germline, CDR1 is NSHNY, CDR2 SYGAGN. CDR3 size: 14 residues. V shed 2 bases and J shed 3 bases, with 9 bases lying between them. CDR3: CASSDGQPYAEQFF. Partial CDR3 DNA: TGTGCCAGCAGTGACGGACAGCCCTATGCTGAGCAGTTC.

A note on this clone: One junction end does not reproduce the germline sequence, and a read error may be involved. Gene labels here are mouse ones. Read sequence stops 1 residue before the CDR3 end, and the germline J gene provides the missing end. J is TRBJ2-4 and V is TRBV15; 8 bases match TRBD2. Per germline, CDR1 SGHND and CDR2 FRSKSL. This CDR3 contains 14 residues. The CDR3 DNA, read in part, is TGTGCCGGCAGTCGGACTGGGCATCAAAACACCTTGTAC. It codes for CAGSRTGHQNTLY. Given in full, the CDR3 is CAGSRTGHQNTLYF.

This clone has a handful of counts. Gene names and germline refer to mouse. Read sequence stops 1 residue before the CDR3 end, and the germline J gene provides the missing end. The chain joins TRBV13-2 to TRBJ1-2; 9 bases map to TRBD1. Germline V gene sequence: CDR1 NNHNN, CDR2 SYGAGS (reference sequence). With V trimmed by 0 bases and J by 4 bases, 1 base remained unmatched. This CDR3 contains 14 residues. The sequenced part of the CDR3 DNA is TGTGCCAGCGGTGATGGACAGGGGGGCTCCGACTACACC. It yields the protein CASGDGQGGSDYT. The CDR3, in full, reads CASGDGQGGSDYTF.

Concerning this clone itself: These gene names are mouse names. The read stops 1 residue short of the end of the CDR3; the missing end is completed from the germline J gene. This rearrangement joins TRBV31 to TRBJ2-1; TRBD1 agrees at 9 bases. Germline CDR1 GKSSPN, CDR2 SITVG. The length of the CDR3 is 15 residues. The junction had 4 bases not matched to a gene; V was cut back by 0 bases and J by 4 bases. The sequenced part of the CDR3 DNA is TGTGCCTGGAGTCTCCCGGGACAGGGATATGCTGAGCAGTTC. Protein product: CAWSLPGQGYAEQF. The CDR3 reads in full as CAWSLPGQGYAEQFF. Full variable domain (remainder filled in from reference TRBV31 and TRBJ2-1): AQTIHQWPVAEIKAVGSPLSLGCTIKGKSSPNLYWYWQATGGTLQQLFYSITVGQVESVVQLNLSASRPKDDQFILSTEKLLLSHSGFYLCAWSLPGQGYAEQFFGPGTRLTVL.

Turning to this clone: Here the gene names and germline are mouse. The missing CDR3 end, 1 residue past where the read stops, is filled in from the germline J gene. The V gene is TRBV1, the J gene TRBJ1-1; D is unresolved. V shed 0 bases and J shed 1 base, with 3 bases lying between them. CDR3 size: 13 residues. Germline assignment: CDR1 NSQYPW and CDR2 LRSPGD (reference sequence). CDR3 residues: CTCSADQNTEVFF. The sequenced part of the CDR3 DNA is TGCACCTGCAGTGCAGATCAAAACACAGAAGTCTTC.

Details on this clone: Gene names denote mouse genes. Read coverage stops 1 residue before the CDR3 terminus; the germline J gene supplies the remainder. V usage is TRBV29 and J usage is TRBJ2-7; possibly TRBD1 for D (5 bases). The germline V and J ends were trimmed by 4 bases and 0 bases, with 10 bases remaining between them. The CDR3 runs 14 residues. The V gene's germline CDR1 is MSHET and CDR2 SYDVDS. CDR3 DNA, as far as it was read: TGTGCTAGCAGTTCTCGACAGCCCTCCTATGAACAGTAC. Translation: CASSSRQPSYEQY. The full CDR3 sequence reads CASSSRQPSYEQYF.

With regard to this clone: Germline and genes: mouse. CDR3 protein: CASSIDVNSDYTF. The CDR3 DNA, read in part, is TGTGCCAGCAGTATAGACGTAAACTCCGACTACACC. The chain has TRBV19 and TRBJ1-2; D remains ambiguous. The read gets to within 1 residue of the CDR3 end, and the germline J gene fills in the rest. Trimming shortened V by 0 bases and J by 1 base, and 4 bases separated the two germline ends. CDR1 is FNHDT and CDR2 is SITEND in the germline V gene (reference sequence). This CDR3 contains 13 residues. The full variable domain, in which reference TRBV19 and TRBJ1-2 provide the parts outside the CDR3, is GGIITQTPKFLIGQEGQKLTLKCQQNFNHDTMYWYRQDSGKGLRLIYYSITENDLQKGDLSEGYDASREKKSSFSLTVTSAQKNEMAVFLCASSIDVNSDYTFGSGTRLLVI.

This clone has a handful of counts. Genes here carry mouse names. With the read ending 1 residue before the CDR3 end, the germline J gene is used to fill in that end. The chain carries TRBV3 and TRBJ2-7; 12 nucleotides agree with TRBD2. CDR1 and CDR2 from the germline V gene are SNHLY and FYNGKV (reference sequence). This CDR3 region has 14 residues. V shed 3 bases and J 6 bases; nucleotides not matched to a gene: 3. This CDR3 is CASSFDWGGFEQYF. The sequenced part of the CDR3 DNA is TGTGCCAGCAGCTTCGACTGGGGGGGCTTTGAACAGTAC.

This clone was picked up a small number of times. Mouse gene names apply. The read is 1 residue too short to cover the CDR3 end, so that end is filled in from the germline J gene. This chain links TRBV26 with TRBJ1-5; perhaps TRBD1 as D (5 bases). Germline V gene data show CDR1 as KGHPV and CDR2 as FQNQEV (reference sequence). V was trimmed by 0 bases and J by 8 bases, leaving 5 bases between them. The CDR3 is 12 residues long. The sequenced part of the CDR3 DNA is TGTGCCAGCAGTCTGTCGGGGGAGGCTCCGCTT. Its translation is CASSLSGEAPL. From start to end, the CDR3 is CASSLSGEAPLF.

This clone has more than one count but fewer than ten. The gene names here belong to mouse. The CDR3 DNA, read in part, is TGTGCCAGCAGCCAAGATCGGGGGGGGTCCAACGAAAGATTATTT. Translation gives CASSQDRGGSNERLF. The full CDR3 protein is CASSQDRGGSNERLFF. The V and J genes are TRBV2 and TRBJ1-4, with D possibly matching TRBD1 (5 bases). The missing CDR3 end, 1 residue past where the read stops, is filled in from the germline J gene. Germline V gene lookup returns CDR1 LGHNA and CDR2 YSYQKL. This CDR3 region has 16 residues. Trimming took 0 bases from V and 2 from J, leaving 10 bases between them.

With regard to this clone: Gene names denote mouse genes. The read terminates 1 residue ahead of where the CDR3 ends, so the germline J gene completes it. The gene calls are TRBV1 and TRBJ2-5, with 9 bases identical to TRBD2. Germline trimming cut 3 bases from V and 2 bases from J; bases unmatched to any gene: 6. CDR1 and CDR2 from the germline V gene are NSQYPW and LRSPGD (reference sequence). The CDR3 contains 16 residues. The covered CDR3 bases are TGCACCTGCAGTGCCGACTGGGGGAGAGGCCAAGACACCCAGTAC. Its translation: CTCSADWGRGQDTQY. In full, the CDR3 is CTCSADWGRGQDTQYF.

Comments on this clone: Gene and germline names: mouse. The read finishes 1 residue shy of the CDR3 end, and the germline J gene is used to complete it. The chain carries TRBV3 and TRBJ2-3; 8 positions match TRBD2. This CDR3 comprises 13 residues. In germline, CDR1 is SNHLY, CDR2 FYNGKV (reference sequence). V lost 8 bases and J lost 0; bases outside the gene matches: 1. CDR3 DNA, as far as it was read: TGTGCCAGCGGGGGGGCTAGTGCAGAAACGCTGTAT. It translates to CASGGASAETLY. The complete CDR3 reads CASGGASAETLYF.